These T cell receptor beta chains were read from a single sample in a study of blood T cell repertoires in COVID-19. Repertoires were generated with immunoSEQ multiplex PCR, while TCRdb's copy carries only in-frame clones and drops some. The sample gives fewer than 60,000 clones, more than 75% of which show up once; 3% to 5% is in the top ten. The material sequenced was peripheral blood. The receptors come from a man aged 45-65 years with acute or convalescent COVID-19. Both conserved end residues are trimmed from each CDR3.

v_gene: TRBV12-5
len: 9
j_gene: TRBJ1-1
CDR3aa: ASGSTTEAF

v_gene: TRBV19
len: 12
j_gene: TRBJ2-2
CDR3aa: ASSGTGNTGELF

v_gene: TRBV7-9
len: 14
j_gene: TRBJ1-2
CDR3aa: ASSPRTQGAIGGYT

v_gene: TRBV18
len: 11
j_gene: TRBJ2-5
CDR3aa: ASSPPGAETQY

v_gene: TRBV29-1
len: 12
j_gene: TRBJ2-3
CDR3aa: SVEGAGTADTQY

v_gene: TRBV14
len: 12
j_gene: TRBJ1-3
CDR3aa: ASSQERERNTIY

v_gene: TRBV7-8
len: 12
j_gene: TRBJ2-7
CDR3aa: ASSRSLPSYEQY

v_gene: TRBV29-1
len: 12
j_gene: TRBJ1-5
CDR3aa: SARTVGSNQPQH

v_gene: TRBV5-6
len: 9
j_gene: TRBJ1-1
CDR3aa: ASSWGAEAF

v_gene: TRBV30
len: 14
j_gene: TRBJ1-3
CDR3aa: AWSSWAAHSGNTIY

v_gene: TRBV12-3/TRBV12-4
len: 9
j_gene: TRBJ2-7
CDR3aa: ASSQQNEQY

v_gene: TRBV12-3/TRBV12-4
len: 10
j_gene: TRBJ1-2
CDR3aa: ASSYAAEGYT

v_gene: TRBV9
len: 14
j_gene: TRBJ2-2
CDR3aa: ASSVAPNLGGGELF

v_gene: TRBV28
len: 12
j_gene: TRBJ1-1
CDR3aa: ASSATGGLGEAF

v_gene: TRBV7-9
len: 11
j_gene: TRBJ2-3
CDR3aa: ASTVDRSDTQY

v_gene: TRBV27
len: 14
j_gene: TRBJ2-4
CDR3aa: ASSLLGQIAKNIQY

v_gene: TRBV6-1
len: 13
j_gene: TRBJ1-2
CDR3aa: ASSEAGQGGYGYT

v_gene: TRBV27
len: 13
j_gene: TRBJ1-2
CDR3aa: ASSSRPGGVYGYT

v_gene: TRBV18
len: 12
j_gene: TRBJ2-7
CDR3aa: ASSLGAPSYEQY

v_gene: TRBV11-3
len: 12
j_gene: TRBJ2-7
CDR3aa: ASSGEQGLGEQY

v_gene: TRBV7-2
len: 12
j_gene: TRBJ1-1
CDR3aa: ASSPGAHGTEAF

v_gene: TRBV3-1/TRBV3-2
len: 11
j_gene: TRBJ1-4
CDR3aa: ASRGGDNEKLF

v_gene: TRBV3-1/TRBV3-2
len: 13
j_gene: TRBJ1-2
CDR3aa: ASSPYLGAAYGYT

v_gene: TRBV19
len: 13
j_gene: TRBJ2-7
CDR3aa: ASSPFRGHYYEQY

v_gene: TRBV11-1
len: 13
j_gene: TRBJ2-7
CDR3aa: ASSLESSGSYEQY

v_gene: TRBV7-9
len: 9
j_gene: TRBJ2-1
CDR3aa: ASSFEGEQF

v_gene: TRBV9
len: 12
j_gene: TRBJ2-1
CDR3aa: ASSMTGTGNEQF

v_gene: TRBV3-1/TRBV3-2
len: 15
j_gene: TRBJ2-7
CDR3aa: ASSRPQGAGSSYEQY

v_gene: TRBV28
len: 11
j_gene: TRBJ1-2
CDR3aa: ASEWGEGRGYT

v_gene: TRBV4-1
len: 16
j_gene: TRBJ1-4
CDR3aa: ASSQGEYRGTGDEKLF

v_gene: TRBV11-2
len: 17
j_gene: TRBJ2-6
CDR3aa: ASSLAPSWGHTGANVLT

v_gene: TRBV27
len: 13
j_gene: TRBJ2-2
CDR3aa: ASRWTGGNTGELF

v_gene: TRBV7-3
len: 14
j_gene: TRBJ2-1
CDR3aa: ASSEGGGLAAGEQF

v_gene: TRBV20-1
len: 9
j_gene: TRBJ2-5
CDR3aa: SAQLEETQY

v_gene: TRBV7-9
len: 11
j_gene: TRBJ2-7
CDR3aa: ASSFTGLYEQY

v_gene: TRBV18
len: 11
j_gene: TRBJ2-1
CDR3aa: ASSPGTYNEQF

v_gene: TRBV5-6
len: 13
j_gene: TRBJ1-1
CDR3aa: ASSLAGVELLEAF

v_gene: TRBV19
len: 13
j_gene: TRBJ2-1
CDR3aa: ASSSTHSGRGEQF

v_gene: TRBV5-1
len: 13
j_gene: TRBJ2-1
CDR3aa: ASSFGSGRVYEQF

v_gene: TRBV11-3
len: 13
j_gene: TRBJ2-1
CDR3aa: ASSFSGRRYNEQF